This T cell receptor (beta chain) was found in a study of beta chain features in type 1 diabetes. Details on this clone: Antigen unknown.

J lost 2 bases, V lost 2 bases, and 4 bases had no gene match. Germline CDR1 MDHEN, CDR2 SYDVKM. The CDR3 length is 15 residues. General study findings and limits: PCR may have favored shorter templates equally in patients and controls. Cells with high TCR expression could be over-represented by cDNA sequencing.

The single heparinised draw taken from each donor contained about 110 mL of blood on average. Of the isolated RNA, all was reverse transcribed, and so the sequenced material was expressed TCRB transcripts. Assay: immunoSEQ multiplex PCR; the TCRdb copy retains only in-frame clones and omits some. The top ten hold 0.09% to 0.095% of the sample, which has 500,000 to 700,000 clones, roughly a sixth seen once. The source of this sequence is a man younger than 35 in good health. Input material: naive CD4+ T cells from blood. The chain links TRBV28 to TRBJ2-7; 9 nucleotides line up with TRBD1. The CDR3 loop reads CASSLEDRGPYEQYF. CDR3 in DNA: TGTGCCAGCAGTTTAGAGGACAGGGGCCCCTACGAGCAGTACTTC.